The 32 T cell receptor beta chains below all came from one sample that was sequenced in a study of PD-1 blockade in classical Hodgkin lymphoma. Sequencing used immunoSEQ multiplex PCR; TCRdb keeps in-frame clones, though not all of them. In the table there are tens of thousands of clones, approximately 90% of which are singletons. The time point was: cycle 4 day 1 (C4D1), after about 6 weeks of nivolumab. Every patient experienced relapse after autologous stem cell transplantation, and brentuximab vedotin exposure varied. The specimen was peripheral blood mononuclear cells (PBMCs), collected before the fourth cycle of nivolumab. The source is a human donor with classical Hodgkin lymphoma.

CDR3 nucleotides: TGTGCCAGCAGCCCCCACAGGGGCCCCACAGATACGCAGTATTTT. Translated: CASSPHRGPTDTQYF. This chain joins TRBV7-8 and TRBJ2-3, with TRBD1 matching 7 bases. The CDR3 is 15 amino acids. The ends lost 5 bases at V and 2 bases at J; junction bases unmatched: 7. The V gene's germline CDR1 is SGHVS and CDR2 FQNEAQ. Full variable domain (remainder filled in from reference TRBV7-8 and TRBJ2-3): GAGVSQSPRYKVAKRGQDVALRCDPISGHVSLFWYQQALGQGPEFLTYFQNEAQLDKSGLPSDRFFAERPEGSVSTLKIQRTQQEDSAVYLCASSPHRGPTDTQYFGPGTRLTVL.

The chain has TRBV2 and TRBJ2-5, with a weak D call TRBD2 (5 bases). The CDR3 runs to 14 residues. V lost 1 base, J lost 4 bases, and 10 bases lay in between. Germline loops: CDR1 SNHLY, CDR2 FYNNEI. The CDR3 here is CASSEGAELETQYF. The CDR3 region has the DNA TGTGCCAGCAGTGAAGGAGCGGAACTAGAGACCCAGTACTTC.

This CDR3 reads CASSPGGPEQYF. For the CDR3, the DNA is TGTGCCAGCAGCCCGGGGGGGCCCGAGCAGTACTTC. The chain couples TRBV7-8 to TRBJ2-7, with 8 bases identical to TRBD2. Per the germline V gene, CDR1 is SGHVS and CDR2 is FQNEAQ. The V segment lost 5 bases and the J segment 6 bases; nucleotides outside the gene matches: 3. The CDR3 is 12 residues long.

The V call is TRBV11-2, the J call TRBJ1-2; D is perhaps TRBD1 (5 bases). The germline V gene has CDR1 SGHAT and CDR2 FQNNGV. There are 17 residues in the CDR3. Trimming cost V 2 bases and J 4 bases, with 20 bases left between them. The DNA for the CDR3 is TGTGCCAGCAGCTTATCGTCCGGGACCGTCCTAGGCTATGGCTACACCTTC. Protein sequence: CASSLSSGTVLGYGYTF.

The J gene is TRBJ2-1, the V gene TRBV7-2, with D maybe TRBD2 (7 bases). There are 16 residues in the CDR3. Trimming shortened V by 1 base and J by 2 bases, and 12 bases separated the two germline ends. CDR1 is SGHTA, CDR2 FQGNSA, per germline. CDR3 residues: CASSLVRGGPYNEQFF. CDR3 sequence (DNA): TGTGCCAGCAGCTTAGTTAGGGGGGGCCCCTACAATGAGCAGTTCTTC.

This chain uses TRBV29-1 with TRBJ2-3; D is perhaps TRBD1 (5 bases). Trimming shortened V by 2 bases and J by 7 bases, and 7 bases separated the two germline ends. Germline V gene data show CDR1 as SQVTM and CDR2 as ANQGSEA. This CDR3 has 11 residues. DNA of the CDR3: TGCAGCGTTGAACGGACACATACGCAGTATTTT. Protein: CSVERTHTQYF.

This sequence joins TRBV9 and TRBJ1-6; 8 positions match TRBD1. Trimming cost V 3 bases and J 13 bases; bases outside gene matches: 6. Germline values: CDR1 SGDLS, CDR2 YYNGEE. This CDR3 has 13 residues. CDR3 region: CASSAKTGVPLHF. CDR3 bases: TGTGCCAGCAGCGCGAAGACAGGGGTGCCCCTCCACTTT.

J is TRBJ1-3 and V is TRBV5-8; D is undetermined. CDR3 size: 14 residues. Trimming removed 0 bases from V and 0 bases from J, with 4 bases in between. Looked up from germline, CDR1 is SGHTS and CDR2 is YDEGEE. CDR3 nucleotides: TGTGCCAGCAGCTTGGAATACTCTGGAAACACCATATATTTT. Amino acid sequence: CASSLEYSGNTIYF.

The V and J genes are TRBV7-2 and TRBJ1-1; D is unclear. Trimming shortened V by 1 base and J by 7 bases, and 7 bases separated the two germline ends. This CDR3 is built from 12 residues. Germline CDR1 is SGHTA and CDR2 is FQGNSA. The CDR3 coding sequence is TGTGCCAGCAGCTTAGACGGCCGTGAAGCTTTCTTT. The encoded protein is CASSLDGREAFF.

The chain carries TRBV11-2 and TRBJ2-2; D unclear. V gave up 2 bases and J gave up 5 bases, with 9 bases separating them. The CDR3 covers 14 residues. Per the germline V gene, CDR1 is SGHAT and CDR2 is FQNNGV. CDR3 in amino acids: CASSLLSRTGELFF. CDR3 coding DNA: TGTGCCAGCAGCTTATTATCTAGAACCGGGGAGCTGTTTTTT. The full variable domain, completed using reference TRBV11-2 and TRBJ2-2, is EAGVAQSPRYKIIEKRQSVAFWCNPISGHATLYWYQQILGQGPKLLIQFQNNGVVDDSQLPKDRFSAERLKGVDSTLKIQPAKLEDSAVYLCASSLLSRTGELFFGEGSRLTVL.

V usage is TRBV7-6 and J usage is TRBJ2-3; D unresolved. The CDR3 sequence is 11 residues long. In germline, CDR1 is SGHVS, CDR2 FNYEAQ. V lost 2 bases, J lost 6 bases, and 3 bases lay in between. The CDR3 coding sequence is TGTGCCAGCAGCTTACGGGATACGCAGTATTTT. Encoded protein: CASSLRDTQYF.

V gene TRBV5-4 combines with J gene TRBJ2-4; D possibly corresponds to TRBD1 (5 bases). Germline CDR1 is SGHNT and CDR2 is YYREEE (reference sequence). V was pared by 3 bases and J by 4 bases, with 17 bases between. This CDR3 is 16 amino acids long. CDR3 protein: CASSSRATLQKNIQYF. The CDR3 DNA follows: TGTGCCAGCAGCTCCAGGGCGACCCTACAAAAAAACATTCAGTACTTC.

This chain joins TRBV11-2 and TRBJ2-3, with D unclear. The CDR3 extends over 15 amino acids. V was pared by 0 bases and J by 7 bases, with 14 bases between. The germline V gene has CDR1 SGHAT and CDR2 FQNNGV. The CDR3 spells CASSLDLRLENTQYF. As DNA, the CDR3 is TGTGCCAGCAGCTTAGATCTTAGGTTAGAGAATACGCAGTATTTT. Based on the CDR3 plus reference TRBV11-2 and TRBJ2-3, the full variable domain is EAGVAQSPRYKIIEKRQSVAFWCNPISGHATLYWYQQILGQGPKLLIQFQNNGVVDDSQLPKDRFSAERLKGVDSTLKIQPAKLEDSAVYLCASSLDLRLENTQYFGPGTRLTVL.

The rearrangement uses TRBV5-6 and TRBJ2-3; 9 bases line up with TRBD1. The J segment lost 0 bases and the V segment lost 6 bases, leaving 11 bases of the junction unmatched. Germline CDR1 is SGHDT and CDR2 is YYEEEE. This CDR3 has 17 residues. In nucleotides, the CDR3 is TGTGCCAGCACCCCGGACAGGGGAGACCCAAGCACAGATACGCAGTATTTT. Translating it yields CASTPDRGDPSTDTQYF.

This chain connects TRBV7-9 to TRBJ2-5; D is possibly TRBD1 (6 bases). Germline CDR1 reads SEHNR; CDR2 reads FQNEAQ (reference sequence). V was clipped by 1 base and J by 5 bases, with 17 bases between them. This CDR3 is 16 amino acids long. The CDR3 nucleotides read TGTGCCAGCAGCTTAGGGGGAGAACAGGGATGGGAGACCCAGTACTTC. The encoded protein is CASSLGGEQGWETQYF.

The gene calls are TRBV10-3 and TRBJ1-5; possible D gene TRBD1, 6 bases. Germline V CDR1 and CDR2: ENHRY, SYGVKD. Deletions cut 6 bases from V and 3 bases from J, with 18 bases between. The CDR3 loop spans 16 amino acids. The CDR3 nucleotides read TGTGCCATCAGCCCGGACAGCCGGGGGTTCAATCAGCCCCAGCATTTT. This gives the protein CAISPDSRGFNQPQHF.

The V call is TRBV19, the J call TRBJ2-1; 7 bases are a match to TRBD1. In germline, CDR1 is LNHDA, CDR2 SQIVND (reference sequence). V dropped 7 bases and J dropped 2; count of bases not matched to a gene: 8. The CDR3 is 15 residues long. The CDR3, as DNA: TGTGCCAGTAACCCAAGACAGGGACCCTACAATGAGCAGTTCTTC. Its translation is CASNPRQGPYNEQFF.

The CDR3, as DNA: TGTGCCAGCAGCGGACCCGGGGGCTGGGCAGATACGCAGTATTTT. Protein product: CASSGPGGWADTQYF. This chain connects TRBV9 to TRBJ2-3; D assignment may be TRBD1 or TRBD2 (6 bases each). The CDR3 sequence is 15 residues long. Trimming stripped 3 bases from V and 4 bases from J, with 15 bases between. Germline V CDR1 and CDR2: SGDLS, YYNGEE.

The chain has TRBV11-3 and TRBJ1-1; D gene ambiguous. V was clipped by 4 bases and J by 0 bases, with 6 bases between them. The germline gives CDR1 SGHNT, CDR2 YENEEA. This CDR3 contains 13 residues. The CDR3 sequence: CASSSSMNTEAFF. CDR3 in DNA: TGTGCCAGCAGCTCCTCTATGAACACTGAAGCTTTCTTT.

The chain recombines TRBV18 with TRBJ2-1, with TRBD2 matching over 9 bases. The length of the CDR3 is 16 residues. J gave up 7 bases and V 3 bases, and 10 bases lay outside the gene matches. CDR1 is KGHSH and CDR2 is LQKENI in the germline V gene. CDR3 sequence: CASSPQGGGGANEQFF. For the CDR3, the DNA is TGTGCCAGCTCACCCCAGGGCGGCGGGGGGGCGAATGAGCAGTTCTTC.

Only one count was recorded for this clone. The V gene is TRBV9, the J gene TRBJ2-5; D may match TRBD1 or TRBD2 (5 bases each). The better agreement between TRBJ2-7 and the DNA end casts doubt on the J call. The CDR3 spans 15 residues. Germline V lookup: CDR1 SGDLS, CDR2 YYNGEE. The CDR3 region is CASSPTGTKTYEQYF. In DNA, the CDR3 is TGTGCCAGCAGCCCTACCGGGACCAAAACCTACGAGCAGTACTTC.

The J gene is TRBJ2-7, the V gene TRBV9; a possible D gene is TRBD2 (7 bases). Germline V gene lookup returns CDR1 SGDLS and CDR2 YYNGEE. Trimming took 0 bases from V and 0 from J, leaving 10 bases between them. This CDR3 is built from 15 residues. Here the CDR3 reads CASSVGGGLSYEQYF. The CDR3 coding sequence is TGTGCCAGCAGCGTAGGCGGGGGCCTCTCCTACGAGCAGTACTTC.

The J gene is TRBJ2-2, the V gene TRBV4-3; TRBD1 might be the D (5 bases). The CDR3 runs 14 residues. The V and J ends lost 2 bases and 4 bases respectively, with 8 bases between them. CDR1 and CDR2 (germline): LGHNA, YSLEER. CDR3 loop: CASSQPGATGELFF. Written as DNA, the CDR3 is TGCGCCAGCAGCCAACCTGGGGCCACCGGGGAGCTGTTTTTT.

The rearrangement links TRBV7-6 to TRBJ2-4; weak D call: TRBD1 (5 bases). The length of the CDR3 is 16 residues. V was clipped by 1 base and J by 3 bases, with 13 bases between them. Germline loops: CDR1 SGHVS, CDR2 FNYEAQ. The CDR3 loop is CASSLGFDRLKNIQYF. CDR3 bases: TGTGCCAGCAGCTTAGGATTCGACAGACTCAAAAACATTCAGTACTTC.

The chain recombines TRBV13 with TRBJ2-7; the D is unclear. Germline V gene data show CDR1 as PRHDT and CDR2 as FYEKMQ (reference sequence). V lost 5 bases and J lost 7, with 15 bases in between. The CDR3 has 13 residues. The CDR3 loop reads CASSPDTAGEQYF. In nucleotides, the CDR3 is TGTGCCAGCAGCCCAGACACGGCAGGTGAGCAGTACTTC.

This chain links TRBV30 with TRBJ1-2, with D uncertain. The CDR3 is 13 residues long. The V end was cut by 7 bases, the J end by 3 bases, with 15 bases between. Germline V gene lookup returns CDR1 GTSNPN and CDR2 SVGIG (reference sequence). CDR3 bases: TGTGCCTTGGTGGGTGGGTCCGACTATGGCTACACCTTC. This gives the protein CALVGGSDYGYTF. Using reference TRBV30 and TRBJ1-2 for the parts outside the CDR3, the full variable domain is SQTIHQWPATLVQPVGSPLSLECTVEGTSNPNLYWYRQAAGRGLQLLFYSVGIGQISSEVPQNLSASRPQDRQFILSSKKLLLSDSGFYLCALVGGSDYGYTFGSGTRLTVV.

The J gene is TRBJ2-1, the V gene TRBV11-2; 7 nucleotides match TRBD1. The CDR3 consists of 15 residues. Trimming took 5 bases from V and 7 from J; bases not matched to a gene: 11. The V gene's germline CDR1 is SGHAT and CDR2 FQNNGV. Here the CDR3 reads CASSPNRGPGNEQFF. The CDR3 nucleotides are TGTGCCAGCAGCCCAAATAGGGGGCCGGGGAATGAGCAGTTCTTC. The full variable domain, rest sourced from reference TRBV11-2 and TRBJ2-1, is EAGVAQSPRYKIIEKRQSVAFWCNPISGHATLYWYQQILGQGPKLLIQFQNNGVVDDSQLPKDRFSAERLKGVDSTLKIQPAKLEDSAVYLCASSPNRGPGNEQFFGPGTRLTVL.

V is TRBV13 and J is TRBJ2-3; D unresolved. This CDR3 is built from 15 residues. V was shortened by 5 bases and J by 0 bases, with 12 bases between the two germline ends. The germline V gene encodes CDR1 PRHDT and CDR2 FYEKMQ (reference sequence). CDR3 sequence reads: CASSPKPHSTDTQYF. CDR3 in DNA: TGTGCCAGCAGCCCTAAGCCCCATAGCACAGATACGCAGTATTTT.

The gene calls are TRBV4-3 and TRBJ1-2, with 7 positions matching TRBD1. Unmatched junction bases numbered 8, after V lost 1 base and J lost 6 bases. Germline-derived CDR1 and CDR2 are LGHNA and YSLEER. CDR3 length equals 15 residues. The CDR3 DNA sequence: TGCGCCAGCAGCCAAGTAACAGGGGCGGGCGATGGCTACACCTTC. Its translation is CASSQVTGAGDGYTF.

V usage is TRBV6-1 and J usage is TRBJ2-4; D uncertain. Per germline, CDR1 MNHNS and CDR2 SASEGT. The V and J ends lost 3 bases and 1 base respectively, with 13 bases between them. CDR3 size: 16 residues. CDR3 loop: CASSDYIPHAKNIQYF. DNA of the CDR3: TGTGCCAGCAGTGATTATATCCCCCATGCCAAAAACATTCAGTACTTC.

J is TRBJ1-6 and V is TRBV6-6; D remains ambiguous. The germline V gene encodes CDR1 MNHNY and CDR2 SVGAGI (reference sequence). Deletions cut 0 bases from V and 5 bases from J, with 8 bases between. This CDR3 contains 15 residues. In DNA form, the CDR3 reads TGTGCCAGCAGTTACTCGGGGTCTGATAATTCACCCCTCCACTTT. Amino acid sequence: CASSYSGSDNSPLHF.

This chain connects TRBV10-2 to TRBJ1-1; no clear D gene. Looked up from germline, CDR1 is WSHSY and CDR2 is SAAADI. The CDR3 runs to 13 residues. V was clipped by 6 bases and J by 0 bases, with 8 bases between them. DNA for the CDR3: TGCGCCAGCAGGCCGGGAGTGAACACTGAAGCTTTCTTT. Encoded protein: CASRPGVNTEAFF.